This TCR beta chain was sequenced for a study of blood T cell repertoires in COVID-19. About the research overall: Samples of COVID-19 (acute and convalescent) were obtained from the United States, Italy and Spain.

In the source study's methods: For nucleated cells, counts were estimated from reference gene primer amplification. Using immunoSEQ multiplex PCR, the repertoire was profiled, and TCRdb retains in-frame clones only, with some absent. D and trimming were read from the DNA, whereas the V and J calls and clone size are those reported in that table. The data contain about 250,000 clones, around nine tenths of them seen just once; the ten biggest clones take up about 1.6%. Symptom resolution, clearance, or two negative PCRs marked donors in Cohort 3 as recovered. Germline loops: CDR1 SGHRS, CDR2 YFSETQ. The trim removed 5 bases at V and 1 base at J, leaving 11 bases unmatched. This CDR3 region has 17 residues.

The chain is built from TRBV5-1 and TRBJ2-3, with TRBD2 matching 9 bases. Sequences were obtained from PBMCs or T cells enriched from blood (not recorded which). This receptor was taken from a woman between 50 and 59 years old who had recovered from COVID-19. CDR3 in amino acids: CASSSYPSGAGTDTQYF. Here the CDR3 DNA reads TGCGCCAGCAGTTCTTATCCTAGCGGGGCGGGCACAGATACGCAGTATTTT. The full variable domain, in which reference TRBV5-1 and TRBJ2-3 provide the parts outside the CDR3, is KAGVTQTPRYLIKTRGQQVTLSCSPISGHRSVSWYQQTPGQGLQFLFEYFSETQRNKGNFPGRFSGRQFSNSRSEMNVSTLELGDSALYLCASSSYPSGAGTDTQYFGPGTRLTVL.